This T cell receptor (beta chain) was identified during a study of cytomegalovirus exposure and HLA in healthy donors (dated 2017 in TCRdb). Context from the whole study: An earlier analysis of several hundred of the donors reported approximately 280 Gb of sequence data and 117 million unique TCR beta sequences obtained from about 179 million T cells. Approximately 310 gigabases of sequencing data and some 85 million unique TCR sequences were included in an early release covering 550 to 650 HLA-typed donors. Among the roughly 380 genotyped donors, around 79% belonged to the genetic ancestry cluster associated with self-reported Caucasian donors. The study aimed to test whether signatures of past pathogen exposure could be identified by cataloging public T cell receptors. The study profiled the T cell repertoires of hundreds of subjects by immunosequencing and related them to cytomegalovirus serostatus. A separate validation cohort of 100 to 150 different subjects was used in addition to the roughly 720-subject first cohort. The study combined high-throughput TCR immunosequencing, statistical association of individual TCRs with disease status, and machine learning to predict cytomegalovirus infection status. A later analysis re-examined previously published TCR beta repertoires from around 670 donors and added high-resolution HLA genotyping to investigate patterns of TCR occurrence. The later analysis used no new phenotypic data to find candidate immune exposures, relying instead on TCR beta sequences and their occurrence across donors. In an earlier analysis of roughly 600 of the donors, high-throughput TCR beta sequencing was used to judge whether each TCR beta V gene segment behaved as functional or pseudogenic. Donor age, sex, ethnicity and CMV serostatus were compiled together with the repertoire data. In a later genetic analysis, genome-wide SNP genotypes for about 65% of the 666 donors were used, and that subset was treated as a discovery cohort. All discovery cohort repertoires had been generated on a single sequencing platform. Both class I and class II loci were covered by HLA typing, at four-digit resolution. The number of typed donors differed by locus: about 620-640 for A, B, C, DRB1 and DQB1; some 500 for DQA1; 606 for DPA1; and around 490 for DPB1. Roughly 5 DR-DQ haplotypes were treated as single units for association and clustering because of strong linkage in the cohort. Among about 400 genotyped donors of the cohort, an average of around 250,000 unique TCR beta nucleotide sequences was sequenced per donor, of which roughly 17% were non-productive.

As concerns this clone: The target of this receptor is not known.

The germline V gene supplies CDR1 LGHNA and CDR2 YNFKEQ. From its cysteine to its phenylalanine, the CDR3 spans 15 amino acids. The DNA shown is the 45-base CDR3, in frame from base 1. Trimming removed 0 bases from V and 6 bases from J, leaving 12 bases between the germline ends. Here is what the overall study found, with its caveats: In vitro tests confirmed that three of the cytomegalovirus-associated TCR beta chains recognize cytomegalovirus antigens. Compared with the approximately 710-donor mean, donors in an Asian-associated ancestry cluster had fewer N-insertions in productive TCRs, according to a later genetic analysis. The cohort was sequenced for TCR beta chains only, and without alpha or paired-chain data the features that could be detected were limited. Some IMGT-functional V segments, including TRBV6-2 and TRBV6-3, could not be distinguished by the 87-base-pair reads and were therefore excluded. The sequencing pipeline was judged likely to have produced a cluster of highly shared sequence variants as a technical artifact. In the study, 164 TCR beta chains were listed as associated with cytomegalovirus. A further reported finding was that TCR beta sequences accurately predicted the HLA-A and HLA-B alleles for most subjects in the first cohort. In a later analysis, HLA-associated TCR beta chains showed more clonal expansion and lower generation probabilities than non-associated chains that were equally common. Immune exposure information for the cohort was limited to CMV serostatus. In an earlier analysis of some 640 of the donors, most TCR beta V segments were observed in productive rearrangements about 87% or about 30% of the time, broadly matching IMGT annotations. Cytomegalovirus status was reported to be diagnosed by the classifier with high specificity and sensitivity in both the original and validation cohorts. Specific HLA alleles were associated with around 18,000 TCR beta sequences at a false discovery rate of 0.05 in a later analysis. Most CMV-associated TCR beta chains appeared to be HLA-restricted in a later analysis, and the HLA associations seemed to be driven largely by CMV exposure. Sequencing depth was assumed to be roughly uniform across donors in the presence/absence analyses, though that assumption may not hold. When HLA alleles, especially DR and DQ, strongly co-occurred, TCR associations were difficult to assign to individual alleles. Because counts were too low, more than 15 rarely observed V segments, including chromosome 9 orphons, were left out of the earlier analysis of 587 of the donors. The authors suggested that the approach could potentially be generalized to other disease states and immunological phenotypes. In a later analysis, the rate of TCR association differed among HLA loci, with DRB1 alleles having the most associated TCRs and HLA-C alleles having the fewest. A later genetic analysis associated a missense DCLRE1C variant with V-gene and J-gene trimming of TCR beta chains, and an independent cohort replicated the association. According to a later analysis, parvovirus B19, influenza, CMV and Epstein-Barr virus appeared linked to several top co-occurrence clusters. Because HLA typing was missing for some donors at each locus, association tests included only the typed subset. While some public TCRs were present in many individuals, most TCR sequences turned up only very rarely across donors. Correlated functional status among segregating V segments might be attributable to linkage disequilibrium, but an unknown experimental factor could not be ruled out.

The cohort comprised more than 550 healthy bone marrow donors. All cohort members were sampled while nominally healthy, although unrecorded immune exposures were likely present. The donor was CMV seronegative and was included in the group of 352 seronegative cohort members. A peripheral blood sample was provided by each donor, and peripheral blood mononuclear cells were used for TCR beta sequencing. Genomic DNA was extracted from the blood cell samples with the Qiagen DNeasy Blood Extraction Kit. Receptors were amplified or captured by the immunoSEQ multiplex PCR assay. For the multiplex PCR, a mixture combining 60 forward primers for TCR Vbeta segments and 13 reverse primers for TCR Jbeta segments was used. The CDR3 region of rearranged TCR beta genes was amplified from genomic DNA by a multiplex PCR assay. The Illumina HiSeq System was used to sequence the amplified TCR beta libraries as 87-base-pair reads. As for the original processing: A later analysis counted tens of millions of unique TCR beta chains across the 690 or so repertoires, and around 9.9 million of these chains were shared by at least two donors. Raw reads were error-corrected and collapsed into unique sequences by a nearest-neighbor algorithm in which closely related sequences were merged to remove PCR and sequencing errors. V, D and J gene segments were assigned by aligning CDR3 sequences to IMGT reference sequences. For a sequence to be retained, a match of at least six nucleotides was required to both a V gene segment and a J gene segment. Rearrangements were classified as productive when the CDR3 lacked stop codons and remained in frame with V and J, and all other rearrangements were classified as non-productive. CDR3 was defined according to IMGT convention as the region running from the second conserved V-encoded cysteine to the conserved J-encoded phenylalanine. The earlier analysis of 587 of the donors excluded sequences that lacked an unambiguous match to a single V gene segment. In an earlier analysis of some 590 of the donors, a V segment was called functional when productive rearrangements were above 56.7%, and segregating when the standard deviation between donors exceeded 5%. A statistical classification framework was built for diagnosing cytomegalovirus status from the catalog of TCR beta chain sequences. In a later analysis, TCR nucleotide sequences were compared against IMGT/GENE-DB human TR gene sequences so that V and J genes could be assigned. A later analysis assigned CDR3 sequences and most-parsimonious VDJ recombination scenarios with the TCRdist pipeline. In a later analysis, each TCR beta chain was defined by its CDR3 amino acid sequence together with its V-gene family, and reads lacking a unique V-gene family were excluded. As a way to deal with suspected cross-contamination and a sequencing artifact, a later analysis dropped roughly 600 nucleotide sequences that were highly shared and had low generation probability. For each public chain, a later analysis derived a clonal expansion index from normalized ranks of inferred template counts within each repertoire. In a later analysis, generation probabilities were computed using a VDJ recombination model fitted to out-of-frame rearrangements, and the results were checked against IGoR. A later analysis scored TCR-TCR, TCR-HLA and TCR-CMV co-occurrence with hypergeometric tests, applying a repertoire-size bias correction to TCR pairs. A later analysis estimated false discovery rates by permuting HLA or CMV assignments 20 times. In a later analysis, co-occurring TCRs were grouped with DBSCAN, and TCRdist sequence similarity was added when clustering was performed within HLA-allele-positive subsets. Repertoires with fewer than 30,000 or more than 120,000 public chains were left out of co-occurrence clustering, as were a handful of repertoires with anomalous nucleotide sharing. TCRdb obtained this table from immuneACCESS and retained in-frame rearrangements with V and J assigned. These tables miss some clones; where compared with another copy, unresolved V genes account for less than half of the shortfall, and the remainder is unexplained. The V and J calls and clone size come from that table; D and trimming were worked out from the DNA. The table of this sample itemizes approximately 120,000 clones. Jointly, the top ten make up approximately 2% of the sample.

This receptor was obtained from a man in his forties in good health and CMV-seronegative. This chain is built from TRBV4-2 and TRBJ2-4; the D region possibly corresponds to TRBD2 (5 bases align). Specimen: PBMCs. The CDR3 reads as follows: CASSQELGQTNIQYF. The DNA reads TGTGCCAGCAGCCAAGAACTAGGGCAAACAAACATTCAGTACTTC.